This paragraph covers one TCR beta chain sequence. Between the trimmed V and J ends, which lost 0 bases and 3 bases, there was a span of 7 bases. Per germline, CDR1 SGHDT and CDR2 YYEEEE. CDR3 length: 14 residues. The data are from a study of identifying expanded T cells in peripheral blood. Libraries were prepared by immunoSEQ multiplex PCR; TCRdb keeps only in-frame clonotypes and omits some of them. The sample has 80,000 to 95,000 clones, approximately 88% seen once. The V gene is TRBV5-6, the J gene TRBJ1-5; D is undetermined. The sample comprised blood. The TCR sequence derives from a person aged 18 to 75 in good health. The CDR3 region is CASSLVGPNQPQHF. In DNA form, the CDR3 reads TGTGCCAGCAGCTTGGTGGGTCCCAATCAGCCCCAGCATTTT.